Below, 15 T cell receptor beta chains from the same sample are listed, as sequenced in a study of CD8 T cells in ankylosing spondylitis. TCRdb ran MiXCR on the 5' RACE reads and lists one entry per CDR3 protein. The profile shows around 300,000 distinct CDR3 sequences, less than 25% of them singletons. The sequencing input was blood, either unsorted or a sorted T cell fraction (not recorded which). These TCRs come from a female donor with ankylosing spondylitis or in good health (not recorded which).

This clonotype was found a few times. The chain joins TRBV20-1 to TRBJ2-1; 12 bases align to TRBD1. The junction had 10 bases not matched to a gene; V was cut back by 5 bases and J by 8 bases. The CDR3 is made up of 15 amino acids. The germline CDR1 and CDR2 sequences are DFQATT and SNEGSKA (reference sequence). CDR3 in DNA: TGCAGTGCTGAACGGGGACAGGGGGCTAGGGATGAGCAGTTCTTC. It yields the protein CSAERGQGARDEQFF.

This clonotype was counted at least ten times. The CDR3 coding sequence is TGTGCCAGCAGCTTACTAGCGGGAGATAAGAATGAGCAGTTCTTC. Translated: CASSLLAGDKNEQFF. The chain links TRBV7-2 to TRBJ2-1; 10 bases match TRBD2. The germline V gene has CDR1 SGHTA and CDR2 FQGNSA. The V segment lost 2 bases and the J segment 7 bases; nucleotides outside the gene matches: 5. CDR3 length: 15 amino acids.

This clonotype has more than one count but fewer than ten. V usage is TRBV6-2 or TRBV6-3 and J usage is TRBJ2-7, with unresolved D. The CDR3 has 12 amino acids. V was shortened by 6 bases and J by 0 bases, with 6 bases between the two germline ends. CDR1 is MNHEY and CDR2 is SVGEGT in the germline V gene. CDR3 bases: TGTGCCAGCAGCAAGAGCTCCTACGAGCAGTACTTC. This translates into CASSKSSYEQYF.

This clonotype has a handful of counts. The rearrangement links TRBV7-2 to TRBJ1-6, with a possible D match to TRBD1 (6 bases). In germline, CDR1 is SGHTA, CDR2 FQGNSA. V gave up 5 bases and J gave up 7 bases, with 15 bases separating them. The CDR3 totals 15 residues. The chain's CDR3 is CASSPLDSPNSPLHF. The CDR3 nucleotides read TGTGCCAGCAGCCCCCTGGACAGCCCAAATTCACCCCTCCACTTT.

This clonotype appeared many times. The V and J genes are TRBV7-6 and TRBJ2-5; D call uncertain. The ends were cut back, 1 base at V and 0 bases at J, with 0 bases in the middle. This CDR3 has 12 amino acids. Germline V gene data show CDR1 as SGHVS and CDR2 as FNYEAQ. CDR3 protein: CASSLDQETQYF. DNA of the CDR3: TGTGCCAGCAGCTTAGACCAAGAGACCCAGTACTTC.

The chain joins TRBV29-1 to TRBJ1-1, with D perhaps matching TRBD1 (5 bases). V gave up 6 bases and J gave up 5 bases, with 19 bases separating them. Germline lookup yields CDR1 SQVTM and CDR2 ANQGSEA. The CDR3 totals 14 residues. The CDR3 protein is CSVAGEGKWTEAFF. CDR3 sequence (DNA): TGCAGCGTCGCTGGTGAGGGGAAATGGACTGAAGCTTTCTTT.

The V gene is TRBV29-1, the J gene TRBJ2-7; D is undetermined. This CDR3 has 13 amino acids. Trimming removed 3 bases from V and 6 bases from J, with 15 bases in between. Per the germline V gene, CDR1 is SQVTM and CDR2 is ANQGSEA. The CDR3, as DNA: TGCAGCGTTGAGCTTCACCTTAGAGGCGAGCAGTACTTC. This sequence encodes CSVELHLRGEQYF.

This clonotype was recorded at least ten times. This chain connects TRBV29-1 to TRBJ2-7; possibly TRBD1 for D (6 bases). Per the germline V gene, CDR1 is SQVTM and CDR2 is ANQGSEA. V lost 6 bases and J lost 1, with 7 bases in between. This CDR3 is built from 11 residues. CDR3 residues: CSVQGSYEQYF. CDR3 coding DNA: TGCAGCGTACAGGGATCCTACGAGCAGTACTTC.

The V gene is TRBV5-1, the J gene TRBJ2-4, with D perhaps TRBD1 or TRBD2 (5 bases each). The germline V and J ends were trimmed by 2 bases and 4 bases, with 10 bases remaining between them. CDR1 and CDR2 (germline): SGHRS, YFSETQ. This CDR3 has 14 amino acids. The DNA of the CDR3 is TGCGCCAGCAGCTTCTCGGGACCTAAAAACATTCAGTACTTC. It yields the protein CASSFSGPKNIQYF.

The V gene is TRBV20-1, the J gene TRBJ2-5; 7 bases are a match to TRBD2. Germline CDR1 reads DFQATT; CDR2 reads SNEGSKA (reference sequence). The CDR3 extends over 17 amino acids. V lost 0 bases, J lost 5 bases, and 15 bases stayed unmatched. CDR3 nucleotides: TGCAGTGCTAGAGAGGTGGGCGGGAGTGTTTCAGGGGAGACCCAGTACTTC. The encoded protein is CSAREVGGSVSGETQYF.

This clonotype was found many times. The V and J genes are TRBV12-3 or TRBV12-4 and TRBJ2-7; TRBD1 matches 8 bases. The CDR3 is made up of 13 amino acids. With V trimmed by 5 bases and J by 7 bases, 7 bases remained unmatched. Here the CDR3 reads CASSRLRGQEQYF. The DNA of the CDR3 is TGTGCCAGCAGTCGCCTCAGGGGGCAGGAGCAGTACTTC.

The chain joins TRBV6-2 or TRBV6-3 to TRBJ1-1, with TRBD1 as a possible D gene (6 bases). V lost 7 bases to trimming and J lost 3 bases, with 9 bases between them. The CDR3 extends over 12 amino acids. Germline CDR1 is MNHEY and CDR2 is SVGEGT. CDR3 bases: TGTGCCAGCAACCGGGGGCACACTGAAGCTTTCTTT. Its translation: CASNRGHTEAFF.

The J gene is TRBJ2-7, the V gene TRBV6-1; 11 bases line up with TRBD1. The CDR3 is 16 amino acids. V trimming: 6 bases; J trimming: 2 bases; junction bases outside the gene matches: 9. Germline CDR1 and CDR2: MNHNS and SASEGT. DNA for the CDR3: TGTGCCAGCAGCTGGACAGGGGGCGAGGCCACCTACGAGCAGTACTTC. This encodes CASSWTGGEATYEQYF.

This clonotype occurred a few times. J is TRBJ2-1 and V is TRBV18; 10 bases are shared with TRBD1. Losses at the gene ends were 2 bases for V and 2 bases for J; bases not matched to a gene: 9. The length of the CDR3 is 18 residues. Germline CDR1 KGHSH, CDR2 LQKENI. CDR3 protein: CASSPFGGQGITYNEQFF. DNA for the CDR3: TGTGCCAGCTCACCATTTGGGGGACAGGGGATTACCTACAATGAGCAGTTCTTC.

This clonotype came up many times. V and J are TRBV20-1 and TRBJ1-6; 8 bases are shared with TRBD1. This CDR3 has 13 amino acids. Germline CDR1 is DFQATT and CDR2 is SNEGSKA (reference sequence). V trimming: 5 bases; J trimming: 7 bases; junction bases outside the gene matches: 4. The CDR3 nucleotides read TGCAGTGCTCGGACAGGGTCAAATTCACCCCTCCACTTT. The encoded protein is CSARTGSNSPLHF.